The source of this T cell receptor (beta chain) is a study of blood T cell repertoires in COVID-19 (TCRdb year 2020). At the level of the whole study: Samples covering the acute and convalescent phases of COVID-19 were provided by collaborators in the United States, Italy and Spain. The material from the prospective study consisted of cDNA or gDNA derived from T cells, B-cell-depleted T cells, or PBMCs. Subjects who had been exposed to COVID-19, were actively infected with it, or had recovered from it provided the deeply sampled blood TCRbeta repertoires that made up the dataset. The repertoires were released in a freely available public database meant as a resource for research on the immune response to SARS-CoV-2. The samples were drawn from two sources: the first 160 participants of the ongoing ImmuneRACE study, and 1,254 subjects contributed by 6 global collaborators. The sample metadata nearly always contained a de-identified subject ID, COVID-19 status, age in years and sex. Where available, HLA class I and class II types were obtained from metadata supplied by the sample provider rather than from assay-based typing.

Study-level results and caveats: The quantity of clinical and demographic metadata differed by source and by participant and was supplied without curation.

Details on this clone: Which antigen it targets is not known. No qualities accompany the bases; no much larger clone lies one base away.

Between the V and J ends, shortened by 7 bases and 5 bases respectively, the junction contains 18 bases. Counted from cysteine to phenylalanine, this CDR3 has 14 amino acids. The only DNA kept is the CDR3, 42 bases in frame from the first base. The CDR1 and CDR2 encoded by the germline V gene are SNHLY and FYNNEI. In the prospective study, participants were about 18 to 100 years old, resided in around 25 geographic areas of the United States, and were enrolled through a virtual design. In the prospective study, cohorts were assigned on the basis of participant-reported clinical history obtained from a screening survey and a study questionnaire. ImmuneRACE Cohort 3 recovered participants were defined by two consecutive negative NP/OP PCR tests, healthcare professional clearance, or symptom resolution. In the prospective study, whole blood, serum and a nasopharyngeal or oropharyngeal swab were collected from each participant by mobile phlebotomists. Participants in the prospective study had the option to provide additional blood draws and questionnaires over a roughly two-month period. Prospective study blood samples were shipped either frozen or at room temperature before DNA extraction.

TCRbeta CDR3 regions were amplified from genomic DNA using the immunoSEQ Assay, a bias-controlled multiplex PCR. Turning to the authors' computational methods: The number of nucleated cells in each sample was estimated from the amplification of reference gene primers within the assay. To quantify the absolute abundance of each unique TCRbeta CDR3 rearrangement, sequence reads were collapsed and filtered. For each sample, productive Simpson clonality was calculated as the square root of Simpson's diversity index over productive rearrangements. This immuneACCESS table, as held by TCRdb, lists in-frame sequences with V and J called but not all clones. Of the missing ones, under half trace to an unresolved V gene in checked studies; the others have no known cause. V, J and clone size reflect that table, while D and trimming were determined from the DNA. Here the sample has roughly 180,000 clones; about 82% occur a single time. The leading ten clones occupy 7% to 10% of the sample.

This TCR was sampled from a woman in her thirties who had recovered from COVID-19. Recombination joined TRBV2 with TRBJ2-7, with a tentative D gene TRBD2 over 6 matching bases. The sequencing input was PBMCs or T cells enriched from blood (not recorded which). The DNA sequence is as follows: TGTGCCAGCATCGAACGGGGGTTAAGACACGAGCAGTACTTC. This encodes CASIERGLRHEQYF.